These 27 T cell receptor beta chains were all obtained from the same sample, sequenced in a study of shared clonotypes between healthy human individuals. Only in-frame clones appear in the TCRdb table, and some are missing; sequencing was by immunoSEQ multiplex PCR. The top ten clones hold roughly 0.13% of a sample with 2,100,000 or so clones, under 97% of them seen once. The material sequenced was naive CD4+ T cells sorted from blood. Subset specified: CD45RA+ positively selected. The receptors stem from a man younger than 35 in good health.

This clone has just one count. The rearrangement links TRBV18 to TRBJ2-1; 9 bases are a match to TRBD2. Trimming cost V 1 base and J 5 bases; bases outside gene matches: 3. The V gene's germline CDR1 is KGHSH and CDR2 LQKENI. This CDR3 region has 15 residues. The CDR3 region has the DNA TGTGCCAGCTCACCACTAGCGGGAGAACACAATGAGCAGTTCTTC. Translated: CASSPLAGEHNEQFF.

This chain uses TRBV5-1 with TRBJ1-1; D is unclear. V dropped 7 bases and J dropped 3 bases, with 13 bases sitting between them. The CDR3 is 13 amino acids. CDR1 and CDR2 from the germline V gene are SGHRS and YFSETQ. CDR3 in DNA: TGCGCCAGCCGAATAGGGCTTCACACTGAAGCTTTCTTT. Translation: CASRIGLHTEAFF.

V and J are TRBV19 and TRBJ1-2; possibly TRBD1 for D (5 bases). V lost 7 bases and J 2 bases, leaving 14 bases between the germline ends. The CDR3 consists of 14 residues. Germline CDR1 LNHDA, CDR2 SQIVND (reference sequence). Here the CDR3 reads CASNPGAGNYGYTF. The DNA for the CDR3 is TGTGCCAGTAACCCCGGGGCAGGGAACTATGGCTACACCTTC.

The CDR3 DNA sequence: TGTGCCAGCAGCTTAACGTACAATGAGCAGTTCTTC. Translation gives CASSLTYNEQFF. V is TRBV13 and J is TRBJ2-1; no firm D call. Germline CDR1 reads PRHDT; CDR2 reads FYEKMQ (reference sequence). The CDR3 sequence is 12 residues long. With 2 bases removed from V and 4 bases from J, the gap between germline ends came to 3 bases.

This chain joins TRBV7-2 and TRBJ1-1, with TRBD1 matching over 9 bases. V shed 5 bases, J shed 4 bases, and the junction held 14 bases outside the gene matches. This CDR3 is built from 17 residues. Per the germline V gene, CDR1 is SGHTA and CDR2 is FQGNSA. The CDR3 protein is CASSRTGAMLLGTEAFF. The CDR3 DNA reads TGTGCCAGCAGCAGGACAGGGGCCATGCTCTTGGGCACTGAAGCTTTCTTT.

V usage is TRBV10-3 and J usage is TRBJ2-5, with a weak D call TRBD2 (6 bases). V dropped 9 bases and J dropped 1 base, with 12 bases sitting between them. Per germline, CDR1 ENHRY and CDR2 SYGVKD. The CDR3 extends over 13 amino acids. The CDR3: CAIRLGLQETQYF. For the CDR3, the DNA is TGTGCCATACGACTGGGACTCCAAGAGACCCAGTACTTC.

The rearrangement uses TRBV19 and TRBJ1-1, with a weak D call TRBD1 (6 bases). This CDR3 region has 13 residues. Germline V gene sequence: CDR1 LNHDA, CDR2 SQIVND (reference sequence). Trimming removed 7 bases from V and 3 bases from J, with 12 bases in between. The CDR3 bases are TGTGCCAGTATCAGGGGTACATACACTGAAGCTTTCTTT. This sequence encodes CASIRGTYTEAFF.

This rearrangement joins TRBV6-6 to TRBJ2-1; 9 bases are a match to TRBD2. Germline V CDR1 and CDR2: MNHNY, SVGAGI (reference sequence). V lost 6 bases and J lost 7; bases outside the gene matches: 13. The CDR3 spans 16 residues. In nucleotides, the CDR3 is TGTGCCAGCAGGCCCTCACCGGGACTAGCTTCGAATGAGCAGTTCTTC. It is translated as CASRPSPGLASNEQFF.

This clone occurred once. CDR3 region: CASSPRPGTGMTTNEKLFF. Written as DNA, the CDR3 is TGTGCCAGCAGCCCACGTCCCGGGACAGGGATGACGACTAATGAAAAACTGTTTTTT. The V gene is TRBV9, the J gene TRBJ1-4; 9 bases fit TRBD1. The germline CDR1 and CDR2 sequences are SGDLS and YYNGEE. The CDR3 runs to 19 residues. The junction had 15 bases not matched to a gene; V was cut back by 4 bases and J by 2 bases. Supplemented by reference TRBV9 and TRBJ1-4, the full variable domain reads DSGVTQTPKHLITATGQRVTLRCSPRSGDLSVYWYQQSLDQGLQFLIQYYNGEERAKGNILERFSAQQFPDLHSELNLSSLELGDSALYFCASSPRPGTGMTTNEKLFFGSGTQLSVL.

The genes are TRBV28 and TRBJ2-1; 10 bases align to TRBD2. Germline V CDR1 and CDR2: MDHEN, SYDVKM. This CDR3 spans 16 amino acids. V shed 5 bases and J 4 bases; nucleotides not matched to a gene: 8. The DNA of the CDR3 is TGTGCCAGCAGTAGCCCACTAGCGGGGCCTTACAATGAGCAGTTCTTC. This codes for CASSSPLAGPYNEQFF.

This chain links TRBV6-6 with TRBJ2-7; tentatively, D is TRBD1 (6 bases). V lost 0 bases to trimming and J lost 6 bases, with 15 bases between them. CDR1 and CDR2 from the germline V gene are MNHNY and SVGAGI (reference sequence). CDR3 length equals 15 residues. The CDR3 loop is CASSYSGTIASEQYF. Written as DNA, the CDR3 is TGTGCCAGCAGTTACTCGGGGACAATTGCTAGCGAGCAGTACTTC.

This chain joins TRBV6-6 and TRBJ2-7, with D tentatively TRBD1 (5 bases). CDR1 is MNHNY and CDR2 is SVGAGI in the germline V gene (reference sequence). The CDR3 runs 14 residues. V was clipped by 9 bases and J by 2 bases, with 17 bases between them. The CDR3 sequence is CASQGAASTYEQYF. As DNA, the CDR3 is TGTGCCAGTCAGGGCGCAGCATCCACCTACGAGCAGTACTTC.

The rearrangement joins TRBV4-3 to TRBJ2-4; maybe TRBD1 (6 bases). Trimming cost V 1 base and J 8 bases, with 15 bases left between them. This CDR3 has 15 amino acids. CDR1 is LGHNA, CDR2 YSLEER, per germline. Here the CDR3 DNA reads TGCGCCAGCAGCCAAGTTAACAGGGCCGCGGACATTCAGTACTTC. Its translation: CASSQVNRAADIQYF.

The chain uses TRBV11-3 and TRBJ2-3; unclear D gene. V was pared by 1 base and J by 5 bases, with 13 bases between. CDR3 length: 15 residues. Germline V gene lookup returns CDR1 SGHNT and CDR2 YENEEA. The CDR3 loop is CASSLGLTSQDTQYF. The CDR3 DNA is TGTGCCAGCAGCTTAGGACTTACGTCGCAAGATACGCAGTATTTT.

This clone was recorded once. J is TRBJ1-5 and V is TRBV6-1; weak D call: TRBD1 (6 bases). The CDR3 spans 15 residues. Germline V gene sequence: CDR1 MNHNS, CDR2 SASEGT. Between the trimmed V and J ends, which lost 6 bases and 0 bases, there was a span of 12 bases. CDR3 coding DNA: TGTGCCAGCAGGGAGCAGGGGTATAGCAATCAGCCCCAGCATTTT. Translated, it gives CASREQGYSNQPQHF.

The chain links TRBV5-1 to TRBJ2-7; TRBD1 aligns across 11 bases. V was pared by 1 base and J by 6 bases, with 6 bases of the junction left unmatched. Germline V gene sequence: CDR1 SGHRS, CDR2 YFSETQ. This CDR3 is 15 amino acids long. CDR3 sequence: CASSLLGTGGREQYF. The CDR3 coding sequence is TGCGCCAGCAGCTTGTTAGGGACAGGGGGGCGCGAGCAGTACTTC.

The CDR3 DNA reads as TGTGCCAGCCGGAACTTAGCGGCTAGCACAGATACGCAGTATTTT. It translates to CASRNLAASTDTQYF. The chain combines TRBV6-5 with TRBJ2-3; weak D call: TRBD2 (6 bases). The CDR3 runs to 15 residues. Deletions cut 8 bases from V and 0 bases from J, with 15 bases between. The germline gives CDR1 MNHEY, CDR2 SVGAGI.

The gene calls are TRBV9 and TRBJ1-4; no reliable D call. The germline V gene encodes CDR1 SGDLS and CDR2 YYNGEE. The CDR3 length is 15 residues. Deletions cut 0 bases from V and 1 base from J, with 7 bases between. In DNA, the CDR3 is TGTGCCAGCAGCGTAGGTGGGGTAACTAATGAAAAACTGTTTTTT. It is translated as CASSVGGVTNEKLFF. The entire variable domain, with the rest obtained from reference TRBV9 and TRBJ1-4, is as follows: DSGVTQTPKHLITATGQRVTLRCSPRSGDLSVYWYQQSLDQGLQFLIQYYNGEERAKGNILERFSAQQFPDLHSELNLSSLELGDSALYFCASSVGGVTNEKLFFGSGTQLSVL.

This chain links TRBV9 with TRBJ2-7, with D possibly TRBD1 on 5 matching bases. The CDR3 spans 16 residues. V was cut by 4 bases and J by 3 bases, with 20 bases left in between. Germline V lookup: CDR1 SGDLS, CDR2 YYNGEE. CDR3 amino acids: CASSLKTELVYYEQYF. The CDR3, as DNA: TGTGCCAGCAGCCTGAAGACAGAGCTAGTATACTACGAGCAGTACTTC.

The rearrangement links TRBV18 to TRBJ1-6; D unclear. Between the trimmed V and J ends, which lost 2 bases and 4 bases, there was a span of 9 bases. The CDR3 spans 15 residues. Per the germline V gene, CDR1 is KGHSH and CDR2 is LQKENI. The CDR3 bases are TGTGCCAGCTCACCATGGAAGGCGTATAATTCACCCCTCCACTTT. Protein: CASSPWKAYNSPLHF.

The chain uses TRBV10-3 and TRBJ2-1, with TRBD1 as a possible D gene (6 bases). This CDR3 comprises 13 residues. Deletions cut 5 bases from V and 10 bases from J, with 15 bases between. The germline V gene encodes CDR1 ENHRY and CDR2 SYGVKD. CDR3 loop: CAISTDRSREQFF. As DNA, the CDR3 is TGTGCCATCAGTACCGACAGGTCTAGGGAGCAGTTCTTC.

The chain's CDR3 is CASSLSNTGELFF. CDR3 in DNA: TGTGCCAGCAGTTTGTCGAACACCGGGGAGCTGTTTTTT. The chain recombines TRBV28 with TRBJ2-2; D not certain. The CDR3 loop spans 13 amino acids. The germline V gene encodes CDR1 MDHEN and CDR2 SYDVKM. V lost 3 bases and J 0 bases, leaving 2 bases between the germline ends.

Worth noting for this clone: This sample includes further DNA sequences coding for the same CDR3. The genes are TRBV30 and TRBJ2-7; weak D call: TRBD2 (5 bases). This CDR3 is 12 amino acids long. V shed 1 base and J shed 2 bases, with 6 bases lying between them. Germline V gene data show CDR1 as GTSNPN and CDR2 as SVGIG (reference sequence). The chain's CDR3 is CAWSGTPYEQYF. The CDR3 DNA sequence: TGTGCCTGGAGTGGGACTCCCTACGAGCAGTACTTC.

This clone is a singleton in its sample. Within the sample, other DNA sequences also encode this same CDR3. The chain's CDR3 is CASSFRTANTEAFF. CDR3 DNA: TGCGCCAGCAGCTTTAGGACAGCGAACACTGAAGCTTTCTTT. The chain joins TRBV5-1 to TRBJ1-1, with D possibly matching TRBD1 (6 bases). V dropped 2 bases and J dropped 1 base, with 9 bases sitting between them. Germline V lookup: CDR1 SGHRS, CDR2 YFSETQ. The CDR3 extends over 14 amino acids. Full variable domain (missing parts from reference TRBV5-1 and TRBJ1-1): KAGVTQTPRYLIKTRGQQVTLSCSPISGHRSVSWYQQTPGQGLQFLFEYFSETQRNKGNFPGRFSGRQFSNSRSEMNVSTLELGDSALYLCASSFRTANTEAFFGQGTRLTVV.

This clone showed up just once. The CDR3 nucleotides are TGTGCCAGCAGCTTAGTGATGGGGGCTTTCTTT. Translation gives CASSLVMGAFF. V is TRBV7-9 and J is TRBJ1-1, with D hard to call. The CDR3 runs 11 residues. The V end lost 1 base, the J end lost 11 bases, and 8 bases lay between the germline ends. In germline, CDR1 is SEHNR, CDR2 FQNEAQ (reference sequence).

The gene calls are TRBV5-1 and TRBJ1-4, with TRBD1 identical over 10 bases. This CDR3 is built from 14 residues. Trimming at V came to 4 bases and at J to 6 bases, leaving 3 bases not matched to a gene. Looked up from germline, CDR1 is SGHRS and CDR2 is YFSETQ. In nucleotides, the CDR3 is TGCGCCAGCAGCCCGGACAGGGGGTATGAAAAACTGTTTTTT. This translates into CASSPDRGYEKLFF.

The CDR3 DNA is TGTGCCAGCAGCCCCCGGACTAGCGGGAACACAGATACGCAGTATTTT. It codes for CASSPRTSGNTDTQYF. The gene calls are TRBV7-8 and TRBJ2-3; 12 nucleotides align to TRBD2. V shed 5 bases and J 2 bases; nucleotides not matched to a gene: 5. Germline CDR1 and CDR2: SGHVS and FQNEAQ. This CDR3 spans 16 amino acids.